The following is a TCR beta chain sequence with its context. Its antigen remains unidentified. No quality values exist for individual bases; no much larger clone is one base distant. The data stem from a study of naive and memory T cell subsets (TCRdb year 2017). About the investigation overall: Sorted naive and memory T cell subsets from peripheral blood were analyzed in the study using a UMI-based, open-source pipeline for TCR alpha and beta sequencing. Complete agreement was observed between the functional CMV T cell responses and the IgG serology results. RNA was DNase-treated and reverse transcribed with TCR constant-region primers, mostly using SuperScript III. Broader findings and caveats from the paper: The repertoire findings for the naive and memory subsets could not be validated against a ground truth, as none was available. In both CD4 and CD8 cells, a rise in Gini index and a fall in Shannon and inverse Simpson diversity were observed from naive through CM, EM and EMRA. Each clonotype was defined as a single alpha or beta chain sequence rather than as a paired alpha/beta receptor. Once error correction was done, more than 90% of naive TCR sequences showed up just once, which made the naive abundance distributions much steeper than those of the memory subsets. A power law was followed by TCR abundance, with an exponent that differed between naive and memory subsets but was consistent across the three individuals. RNA-based TCR counts may be influenced by expression changes linked to T cell activation and differentiation.

TCR alpha and beta chain libraries were amplified separately from the second PCR step onward. Donor CMV status was determined by IFNgamma production from CD4+ T cells after overnight stimulation of fresh PBMCs with CMV viral lysate. Using Miltenyi beads, CD4 T cells were first positively selected, and CD8 T cells were then positively selected from the CD4-negative fraction. Cells stained for CD3, CD4, CD8, CD45RA, CD27 and a live/dead dye were sorted on a BD Aria II into four subsets by CD45RA and CD27. Blood was obtained from a few healthy volunteers, and the blood from each volunteer was fractionated into CD4 and CD8 T cells and subsequently into four differentiation subsets. About 130 ml of peripheral blood was collected from each donor, and PBMC were isolated from the blood using Ficoll-Paque PLUS density-gradient centrifugation. The sorted cells were lysed in RLT buffer, after which RNA was extracted using a Qiagen RNeasy kit and kept at -80 degrees C.

The library came from UMI-ligation and nested PCR. The beta constant-region primer consisted of an equimolar mixture of two oligonucleotides that together covered TRBC1 and TRBC2. A single-stranded oligonucleotide carrying the SP2 primer and a 12-nucleotide UMI was ligated to the 3' end of the cDNA by T4 RNA ligase 1. Four rounds of PCR were used to amplify ligated cDNA, with nested alpha and beta constant-region primers being used together with the SP2 primer. Incubation of the ligation reaction lasted roughly 18-24 hours at 16 degrees C. PCR2 was usually performed as a SYBR Green qPCR and halted at a preset threshold so that over-amplification would not occur. Agencourt AMPure XP magnetic beads were used for all purifications after the first. Library amounts were measured by Qubit and library quality was assessed on a TapeStation, where the main peak was expected at around 650 bp. Pooled libraries were sequenced on an Illumina MiSeq with v2 2x251 paired-end kits, typically giving roughly 0.9-2.3 million reads per sample. Each sample was pooled at 4 to 5 nM, and about 5-8% PhiX was included to help cluster recognition. From the authors' description of their analysis: Decombinator assigned V and J genes to Demultiplexor-processed FASTQ reads by tag matching, allowing a single base-pair mismatch. Collapsinator relied on UMIs to fix sequencing errors as well as frequency errors caused by PCR heterogeneity. TCRs were translated and CDR3s were extracted from the conserved cysteine to the FGXG phenylalanine by CDR3Translator, with non-productive sequences being flagged. Repertoires were subsampled to equal numbers of UMI-defined TCRs before Gini, Shannon entropy and inverse Simpson indices were calculated. Within the linear range, a power law was fitted by maximum likelihood to the distributions of clonotype abundance. When run on a single naive CD8 sample, MIGEC and the pipeline yielded similar UMI counts, similar unique TCR numbers and similar clonal distributions. Repertoires were searched for about 7,300 CMV-associated CDR3 sequences compiled from VDJdb and a published dataset. TCRdb handled the public reads itself, with Q25 trimming in fastp and clone calling in MiXCR, and kept productive beta chains. Here each entry gathers all rows of one CDR3 protein and keeps the most common genes and DNA. For this entry, the V and J calls and clone size follow TCRdb and not the study's own pipeline. Here the sample has some 100,000 distinct CDR3 sequences; approximately 6.5% occur a single time. About 1.6% of the sample is taken by the ten largest.

The CDR3 has 16 amino acids, counting the end cysteine and phenylalanine. Here the CDR3 DNA is all that survives: 48 bases in frame from base 1. V is clipped by 3 bases and J by 0 bases, and the sequence between their germline boundaries is 13 bases long. Sequenced input: central memory CD4+ T cells from blood. What the cell subset or site label conveys for this sample: central memory, CD45RA- CD27+. This sequence uses TRBV12-3 or TRBV12-4 and TRBJ2-3; the D gene identity is not certain. This receptor was identified in a human donor in good health. The CDR3 region has the sequence CASSFRPKASTDTQYF. The DNA sequence is given as TGTGCCAGCAGTTTTAGGCCAAAGGCAAGCACAGATACGCAGTATTTT.